Listed here are 9 T cell receptor beta chains from one sample, sequenced in a study of cytotoxic CD8 clonotypes in ibrutinib-treated CLL. The table came from immunoSEQ multiplex PCR; TCRdb's copy has only in-frame clones and leaves some out. The sample shows roughly 200,000 clones, 75% to 80% of them seen only once. The sample here was PBMCs, taken after 12 months of ibrutinib treatment. These receptors originate from a human donor with chronic lymphocytic leukemia.

This chain joins TRBV7-9 and TRBJ1-5; perhaps TRBD1 as D (5 bases). Germline assignment: CDR1 SEHNR and CDR2 FQNEAQ (reference sequence). V was trimmed by 1 base and J by 9 bases, leaving 13 bases between them. This CDR3 is 14 amino acids long. The CDR3 is CASSLGEGGGPQHF. DNA of the CDR3: TGTGCCAGCAGCTTAGGGGAGGGTGGGGGGCCCCAGCATTTT.

CDR3 nucleotides: TGTGCCAGCAGCTCCATAAGGGTCCGATCTGGGGCCAACGTCCTGACTTTC. As protein: CASSSIRVRSGANVLTF. This chain joins TRBV11-2 and TRBJ2-6; D unclear. V shed 4 bases and J shed 1 base, with 14 bases lying between them. The length of the CDR3 is 17 residues. Germline assignment: CDR1 SGHAT and CDR2 FQNNGV.

J is TRBJ1-1 and V is TRBV6-5; D may be TRBD1 (5 bases). CDR1 and CDR2 from the germline V gene are MNHEY and SVGAGI. The CDR3 sequence is 12 residues long. The V gene lost 6 bases and the J gene lost 8 bases, with 13 bases spanning the gap. CDR3 residues: CASRSGRQEAFF. CDR3 coding DNA: TGTGCCAGCAGGTCCGGGCGACAGGAAGCTTTCTTT.

The V gene is TRBV27, the J gene TRBJ1-1; 8 nucleotides align to TRBD1. The CDR3 is 14 amino acids. Germline values: CDR1 MNHEY, CDR2 SMNVEV (reference sequence). The ends lost 5 bases at V and 6 bases at J; junction bases unmatched: 8. DNA of the CDR3: TGTGCCAGCAGTACCTTCGACAGGGGCCCTGAAGCTTTCTTT. This gives the protein CASSTFDRGPEAFF.

This clone appeared a single time. The chain couples TRBV5-6 to TRBJ1-2; possibly TRBD1 for D (6 bases). The germline gives CDR1 SGHDT, CDR2 YYEEEE. V lost 3 bases, J lost 3 bases, and 15 bases lay in between. The CDR3 covers 15 residues. The CDR3 loop is CASSSGRGRDYGYTF. CDR3 sequence (DNA): TGTGCCAGCAGCTCCGGCCGGGGGCGCGACTATGGCTACACCTTC.

This sequence joins TRBV6-1 and TRBJ2-1; D possibly corresponds to TRBD2 (6 bases). V was pared by 6 bases and J by 1 base, with 10 bases between. This CDR3 is built from 14 residues. Germline V gene sequence: CDR1 MNHNS, CDR2 SASEGT. The CDR3 reads CASRRAGSYNEQFF. The CDR3 coding sequence is TGTGCCAGCAGGCGGGCGGGATCCTACAATGAGCAGTTCTTC.

The rearrangement uses TRBV19 and TRBJ2-6; possibly TRBD2 for D (5 bases). The CDR3 is made up of 15 amino acids. The V gene's germline CDR1 is LNHDA and CDR2 SQIVND (reference sequence). Deletions cut 3 bases from V and 2 bases from J, with 8 bases between. In DNA, the CDR3 is TGTGCCAGTAGTATGGAGGCCGCTGGGGCCAACGTCCTGACTTTC. Protein sequence: CASSMEAAGANVLTF. Full variable domain (rest looked up from reference TRBV19 and TRBJ2-6): DGGITQSPKYLFRKEGQNVTLSCEQNLNHDAMYWYRQDPGQGLRLIYYSQIVNDFQKGDIAEGYSVSREKKESFPLTVTSAQKNPTAFYLCASSMEAAGANVLTFGAGSRLTVL.

V gene TRBV28 combines with J gene TRBJ2-3, with TRBD2 matching over 9 bases. V was clipped by 4 bases and J by 3 bases; unmatched bases: 14. Germline V CDR1 and CDR2: MDHEN, SYDVKM. This CDR3 comprises 18 residues. CDR3 region: CASSSLGSGSVLTDTQYF. The DNA of the CDR3 is TGTGCCAGCAGTTCCCTGGGTAGCGGGAGTGTATTAACAGATACGCAGTATTTT.

Only one count was recorded for this clone. The J gene is TRBJ2-2, the V gene TRBV4-1; no clear D gene. The CDR3 runs to 13 residues. V dropped 4 bases and J dropped 4 bases, with 7 bases sitting between them. The germline gives CDR1 MGHRA, CDR2 YSYEKL. The CDR3, as DNA: TGCGCCAGCAGCCCCCTAGTCACCGGGGAGCTGTTTTTT. Its translation is CASSPLVTGELFF.